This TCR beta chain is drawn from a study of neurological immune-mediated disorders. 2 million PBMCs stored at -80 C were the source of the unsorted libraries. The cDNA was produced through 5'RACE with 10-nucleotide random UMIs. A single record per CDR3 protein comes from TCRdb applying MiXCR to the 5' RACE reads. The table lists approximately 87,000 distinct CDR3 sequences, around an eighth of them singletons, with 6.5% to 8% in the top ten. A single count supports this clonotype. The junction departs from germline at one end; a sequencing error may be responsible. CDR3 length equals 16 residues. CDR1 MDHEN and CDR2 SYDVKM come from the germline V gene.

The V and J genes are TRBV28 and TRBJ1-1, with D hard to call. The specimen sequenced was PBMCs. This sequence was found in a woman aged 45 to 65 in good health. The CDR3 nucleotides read TGTGCCAGCACCCGACCCCTGCCCCCTATGAACACTGCAGCTTTCTTT. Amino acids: CASTRPLPPMNTAAFF.